Each of the 16 T cell receptor beta chains below was sequenced from the same sample in a study of blood T cell repertoires in COVID-19. The method was immunoSEQ multiplex PCR; TCRdb's version includes in-frame clones alone and lacks a portion of them. The sample lists some 99,000 clones; around 78% were seen once. Sequencing was performed on peripheral blood. Receptors were obtained from a woman aged 55-69 years with acute or convalescent COVID-19.

A single count supports this clone. V and J are TRBV25-1 and TRBJ2-2; the match to TRBD2 covers 8 bases. Germline V CDR1 and CDR2: MGHDK, SYGVNS. The CDR3 runs to 17 residues. Trimming at V came to 3 bases and at J to 3 bases, leaving 9 bases not matched to a gene. CDR3 nucleotides: TGTGCCAGCAGTGATTTTGTAGGAGCGGGGGACACCGGGGAGCTGTTTTTT. Amino acid sequence: CASSDFVGAGDTGELFF.

The rearrangement links TRBV10-3 to TRBJ2-7; 9 bases align to TRBD1. The CDR3 has 17 residues. The germline V gene has CDR1 ENHRY and CDR2 SYGVKD. The ends lost 6 bases at V and 6 bases at J; junction bases unmatched: 18. DNA of the CDR3: TGTGCCATCAGCCGACAGGGGGGGGGCAGTCTGTCATTCGAGCAGTACTTC. Translated, it gives CAISRQGGGSLSFEQYF.

The gene calls are TRBV28 and TRBJ1-2; tentatively, D is TRBD1 (5 bases). Trimming pared 11 bases from V and 5 bases from J, leaving 21 bases between. CDR3 length: 14 residues. Per germline, CDR1 MDHEN and CDR2 SYDVKM. CDR3 in amino acids: CAAKERGGWYGYTF. In DNA form, the CDR3 reads TGTGCCGCCAAGGAGAGGGGAGGTTGGTATGGCTACACCTTC.

This clone was seen only once. This rearrangement joins TRBV5-5 to TRBJ1-2; D call uncertain. The germline V and J ends were trimmed by 0 bases and 7 bases, with 16 bases remaining between them. The V gene's germline CDR1 is SGHKS and CDR2 YYEKEE (reference sequence). This CDR3 is built from 15 residues. The chain's CDR3 is CASSLESIRVVGYTF. The CDR3 DNA sequence: TGTGCCAGCAGCTTGGAATCCATCCGGGTAGTTGGCTACACCTTC.

The V call is TRBV7-9, the J call TRBJ2-1; D gene uncertain. The CDR3 runs to 13 residues. Germline CDR1 and CDR2: SEHNR and FQNEAQ (reference sequence). V was pared by 1 base and J by 10 bases, with 11 bases between. CDR3 protein: CASSLVAVSEQFF. The CDR3 region has the DNA TGTGCCAGCAGCTTAGTGGCTGTATCCGAGCAGTTCTTC.

The chain recombines TRBV10-1 with TRBJ2-1; D may be TRBD1 (5 bases). Trimming took off 0 bases at V and 0 bases at J, with 9 bases between the two ends. The CDR3 contains 16 residues. Germline-derived CDR1 and CDR2 are WNHNN and SYGVQD (reference sequence). CDR3 protein: CASSESAGLSYNEQFF. In DNA form, the CDR3 reads TGCGCCAGCAGTGAGTCCGCAGGGCTCTCCTACAATGAGCAGTTCTTC.

V is TRBV30 and J is TRBJ1-2; no reliable D call. CDR3 length: 13 residues. V was cut by 0 bases and J by 5 bases, with 10 bases left in between. CDR1 and CDR2 from the germline V gene are GTSNPN and SVGIG (reference sequence). The CDR3, as DNA: TGTGCCTGGAGTGTCGAGGGTAATTATGGCTACACCTTC. Translating it yields CAWSVEGNYGYTF.

The chain joins TRBV28 to TRBJ2-5; 7 bases line up with TRBD1. Germline trimming cut 7 bases from V and 5 bases from J; bases unmatched to any gene: 13. CDR3 length equals 15 residues. Germline V gives CDR1 MDHEN, CDR2 SYDVKM. CDR3 sequence reads: CASKANRGGGETQYF. The CDR3 coding sequence is TGTGCCAGCAAAGCAAACAGGGGTGGGGGCGAGACCCAGTACTTC.

V is TRBV7-2 and J is TRBJ1-1, with D tentatively TRBD1 (6 bases). Trimming took off 2 bases at V and 5 bases at J, with 12 bases between the two ends. The germline CDR1 and CDR2 sequences are SGHTA and FQGNSA. This CDR3 is 14 amino acids long. The CDR3 loop reads CASSLFRGETEAFF. CDR3 coding DNA: TGTGCCAGCAGCTTATTCAGGGGCGAGACTGAAGCTTTCTTT. Full variable domain (remainder filled in from reference TRBV7-2 and TRBJ1-1): GAGVSQSPSNKVTEKGKDVELRCDPISGHTALYWYRQSLGQGLEFLIYFQGNSAPDKSGLPSDRFSAERTGGSVSTLTIQRTQQEDSAVYLCASSLFRGETEAFFGQGTRLTVV.

The chain couples TRBV5-1 to TRBJ2-5; 14 nucleotides line up with TRBD2. The CDR3 is made up of 15 amino acids. Germline trimming cut 4 bases from V and 5 bases from J; bases unmatched to any gene: 4. Germline V CDR1 and CDR2: SGHRS, YFSETQ. CDR3: CASSPGLAGVETQYF. CDR3 bases: TGCGCCAGCAGCCCGGGACTAGCGGGGGTGGAGACCCAGTACTTC.

This chain uses TRBV7-3 with TRBJ2-1; 13 bases are shared with TRBD2. The trim removed 3 bases at V and 6 bases at J, leaving 2 bases unmatched. CDR3 length: 15 amino acids. Germline V lookup: CDR1 SGHTA, CDR2 FQGTGA. The CDR3 DNA is TGTGCCAGCAGCTTCGGGACTAGCGGGACCAATGAGCAGTTCTTC. As protein: CASSFGTSGTNEQFF.

The rearrangement uses TRBV27 and TRBJ2-7; tentative D call: TRBD2 (6 bases). The V and J ends lost 5 bases and 3 bases respectively, with 26 bases between them. The CDR3 is 18 amino acids. Looked up from germline, CDR1 is MNHEY and CDR2 is SMNVEV (reference sequence). CDR3 in DNA: TGTGCCAGCAGTGTTACCGGTTGGGGAGGAGTCTCTATCTACGAGCAGTACTTC. It specifies CASSVTGWGGVSIYEQYF.

The J gene is TRBJ2-3, the V gene TRBV20-1, with 8 bases lining up with TRBD2. Looked up from germline, CDR1 is DFQATT and CDR2 is SNEGSKA (reference sequence). V was clipped by 3 bases and J by 3 bases; unmatched bases: 5. CDR3 length: 14 residues. In DNA, the CDR3 is TGCAGTGCTAGTGGGACTAGGGGGACAGATACGCAGTATTTT. Amino acid sequence: CSASGTRGTDTQYF.

This clone occurred once. The V call is TRBV10-2, the J call TRBJ2-2, with a possible D match to TRBD1 (6 bases). Deletions cut 2 bases from V and 5 bases from J, with 21 bases between. The V gene's germline CDR1 is WSHSY and CDR2 SAAADI. The CDR3 extends over 18 amino acids. CDR3 sequence reads: CASSEVLRGRRGTGELFF. CDR3 nucleotides: TGCGCCAGCAGTGAGGTTCTCAGGGGCCGTCGTGGGACCGGGGAGCTGTTTTTT.

The chain joins TRBV28 to TRBJ2-2; 10 positions agree with TRBD1. With 6 bases clipped from V and 4 bases from J, the junction kept 11 bases outside the gene matches. The CDR3 contains 17 residues. The germline gives CDR1 MDHEN, CDR2 SYDVKM. CDR3 in DNA: TGTGCCAGCAGCTATCCCGGGGGACAGGGGACCACCGGGGAGCTGTTTTTT. Residues: CASSYPGGQGTTGELFF.

The V call is TRBV6-5, the J call TRBJ1-1, with D tentatively TRBD1 (6 bases). This CDR3 has 11 amino acids. Germline V CDR1 and CDR2: MNHEY, SVGAGI. Trimming shortened V by 7 bases and J by 8 bases, and 11 bases separated the two germline ends. The CDR3 here is CASNFDREAFF. For the CDR3, the DNA is TGTGCCAGCAACTTCGACAGGGAAGCTTTCTTT.